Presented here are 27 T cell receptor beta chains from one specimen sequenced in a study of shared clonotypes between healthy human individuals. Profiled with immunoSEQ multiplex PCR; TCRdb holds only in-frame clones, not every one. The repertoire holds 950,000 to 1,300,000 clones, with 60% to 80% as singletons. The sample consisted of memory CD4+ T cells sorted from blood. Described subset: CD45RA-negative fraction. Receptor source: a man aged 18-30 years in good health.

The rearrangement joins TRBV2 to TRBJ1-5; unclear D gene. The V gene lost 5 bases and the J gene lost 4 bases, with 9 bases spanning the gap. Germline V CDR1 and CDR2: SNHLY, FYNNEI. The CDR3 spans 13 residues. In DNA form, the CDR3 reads TGTGCCAGCAGTCTCTCAGAGAATCAGCCCCAGCATTTT. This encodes CASSLSENQPQHF.

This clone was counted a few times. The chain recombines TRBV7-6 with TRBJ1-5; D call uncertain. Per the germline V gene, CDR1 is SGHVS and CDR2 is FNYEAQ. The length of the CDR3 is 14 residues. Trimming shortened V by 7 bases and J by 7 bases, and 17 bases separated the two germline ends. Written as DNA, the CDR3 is TGTGCCAGCAACAAAAGCTATACGAGGCAGCCCCAGCATTTT. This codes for CASNKSYTRQPQHF.

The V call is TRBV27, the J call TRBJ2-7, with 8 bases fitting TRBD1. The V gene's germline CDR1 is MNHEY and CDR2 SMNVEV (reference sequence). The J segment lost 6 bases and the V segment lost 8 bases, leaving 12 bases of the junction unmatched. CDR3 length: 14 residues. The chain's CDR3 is CASRLDRVGGEQYF. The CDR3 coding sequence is TGTGCCAGCCGCCTGGACAGGGTAGGAGGCGAGCAGTACTTC.

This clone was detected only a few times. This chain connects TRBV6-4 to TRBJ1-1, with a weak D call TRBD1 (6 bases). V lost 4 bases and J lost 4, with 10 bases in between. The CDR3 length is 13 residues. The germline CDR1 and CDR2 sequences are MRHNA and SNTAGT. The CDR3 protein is CASSGQAGTEAFF. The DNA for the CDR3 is TGTGCCAGCAGTGGACAGGCGGGCACTGAAGCTTTCTTT.

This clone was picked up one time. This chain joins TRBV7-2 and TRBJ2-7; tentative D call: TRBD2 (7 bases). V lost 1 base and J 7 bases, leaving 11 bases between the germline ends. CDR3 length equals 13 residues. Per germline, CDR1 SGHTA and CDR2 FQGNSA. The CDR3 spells CASSLGGGREQYF. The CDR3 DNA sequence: TGTGCCAGCAGCTTAGGGGGGGGCCGGGAGCAGTACTTC.

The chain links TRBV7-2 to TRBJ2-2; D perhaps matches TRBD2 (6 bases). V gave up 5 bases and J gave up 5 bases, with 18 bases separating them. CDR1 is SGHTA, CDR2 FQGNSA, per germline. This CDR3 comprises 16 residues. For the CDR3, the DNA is TGTGCCAGCAGCCTACACGTGGACCGGGGGACCGGGGAGCTGTTTTTT. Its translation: CASSLHVDRGTGELFF.

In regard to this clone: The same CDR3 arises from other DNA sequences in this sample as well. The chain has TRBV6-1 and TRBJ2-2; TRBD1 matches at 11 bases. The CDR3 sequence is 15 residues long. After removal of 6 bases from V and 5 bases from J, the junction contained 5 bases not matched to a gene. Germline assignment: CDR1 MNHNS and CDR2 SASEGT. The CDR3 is CASRAGTGGTGELFF. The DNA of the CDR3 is TGTGCCAGCAGAGCCGGGACAGGGGGGACCGGGGAGCTGTTTTTT.

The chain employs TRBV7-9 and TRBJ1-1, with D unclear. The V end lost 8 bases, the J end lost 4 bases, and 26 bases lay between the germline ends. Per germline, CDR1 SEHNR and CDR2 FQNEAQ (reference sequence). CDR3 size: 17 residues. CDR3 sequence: CASSLAGQTSRGTEAFF. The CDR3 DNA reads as TGTGCCAGCTCCCTCGCCGGGCAGACTAGCAGAGGCACTGAAGCTTTCTTT. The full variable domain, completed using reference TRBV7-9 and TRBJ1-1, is DTGVSQNPRHKITKRGQNVTFRCDPISEHNRLYWYRQTLGQGPEFLTYFQNEAQLEKSRLLSDRFSAERPKGSFSTLEIQRTEQGDSAMYLCASSLAGQTSRGTEAFFGQGTRLTVV.

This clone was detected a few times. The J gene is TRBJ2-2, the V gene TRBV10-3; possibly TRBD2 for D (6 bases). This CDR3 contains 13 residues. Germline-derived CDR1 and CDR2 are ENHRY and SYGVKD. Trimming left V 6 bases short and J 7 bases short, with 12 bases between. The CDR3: CAIRGTAVGELFF. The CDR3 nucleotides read TGTGCCATCAGGGGGACTGCCGTCGGGGAGCTGTTTTTT.

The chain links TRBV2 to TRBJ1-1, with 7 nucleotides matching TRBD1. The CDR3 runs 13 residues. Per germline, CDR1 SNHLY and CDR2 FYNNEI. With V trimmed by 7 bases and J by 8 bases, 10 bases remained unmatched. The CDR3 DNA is TGTGCCAGCAAGAGGGGGCCTGTTATGGAAGCTTTCTTT. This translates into CASKRGPVMEAFF.

The CDR3 protein is CASSLQGSYGYTF. The CDR3 nucleotides read TGTGCCAGCAGTTTACAGGGATCCTATGGCTACACCTTC. The chain employs TRBV28 and TRBJ1-2, with D possibly matching TRBD1 (5 bases). Germline-derived CDR1 and CDR2 are MDHEN and SYDVKM. The length of the CDR3 is 13 residues. V gave up 2 bases and J gave up 4 bases, with 8 bases separating them.

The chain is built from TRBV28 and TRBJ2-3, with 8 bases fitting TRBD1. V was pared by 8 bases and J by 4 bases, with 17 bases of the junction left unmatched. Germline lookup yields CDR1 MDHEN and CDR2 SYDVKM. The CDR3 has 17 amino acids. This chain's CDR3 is CASSWGPQGALADTQYF. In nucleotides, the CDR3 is TGTGCCAGCTCATGGGGCCCGCAGGGGGCGTTGGCAGATACGCAGTATTTT.

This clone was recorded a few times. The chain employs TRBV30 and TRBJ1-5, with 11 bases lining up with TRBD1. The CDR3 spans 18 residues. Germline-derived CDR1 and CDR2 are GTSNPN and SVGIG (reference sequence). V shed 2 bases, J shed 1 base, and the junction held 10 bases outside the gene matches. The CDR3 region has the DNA TGTGCCTGGAGTCAGGACAGGGGGCCAGGTTTGAGCAATCAGCCCCAGCATTTT. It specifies CAWSQDRGPGLSNQPQHF.

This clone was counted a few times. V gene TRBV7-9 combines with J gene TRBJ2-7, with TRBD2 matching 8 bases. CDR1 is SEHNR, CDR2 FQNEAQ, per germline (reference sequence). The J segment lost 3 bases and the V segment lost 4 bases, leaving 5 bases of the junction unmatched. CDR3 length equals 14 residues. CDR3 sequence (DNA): TGTGCCAGCAGCTCGGGACTAGTCCTCTACGAGCAGTACTTC. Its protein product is CASSSGLVLYEQYF.

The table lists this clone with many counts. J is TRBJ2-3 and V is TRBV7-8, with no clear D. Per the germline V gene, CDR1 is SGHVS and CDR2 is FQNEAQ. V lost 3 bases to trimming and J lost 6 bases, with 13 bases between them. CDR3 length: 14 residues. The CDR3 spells CASSFERRFDTQYF. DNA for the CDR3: TGTGCCAGCAGCTTCGAGCGTCGGTTCGATACGCAGTATTTT.

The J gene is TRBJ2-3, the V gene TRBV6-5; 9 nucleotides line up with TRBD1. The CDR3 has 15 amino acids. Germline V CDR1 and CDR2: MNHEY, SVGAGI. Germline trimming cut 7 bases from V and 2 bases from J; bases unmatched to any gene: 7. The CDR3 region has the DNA TGTGCCAGCACCCCCGGGACAGGGTACACAGATACGCAGTATTTT. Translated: CASTPGTGYTDTQYF.

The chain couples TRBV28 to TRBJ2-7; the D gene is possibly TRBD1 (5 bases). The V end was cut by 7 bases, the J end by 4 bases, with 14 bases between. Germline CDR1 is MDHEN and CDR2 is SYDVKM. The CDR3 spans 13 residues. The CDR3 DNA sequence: TGTGCCAGCACCTCGCTTGACAGTTACGAGCAGTACTTC. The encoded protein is CASTSLDSYEQYF.

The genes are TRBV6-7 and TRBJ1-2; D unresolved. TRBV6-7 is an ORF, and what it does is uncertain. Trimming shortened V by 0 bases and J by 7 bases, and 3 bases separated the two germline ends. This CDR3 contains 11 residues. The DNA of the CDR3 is TGTGCCAGCAGTTACTCCGTTGGCTACACCTTC. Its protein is CASSYSVGYTF.

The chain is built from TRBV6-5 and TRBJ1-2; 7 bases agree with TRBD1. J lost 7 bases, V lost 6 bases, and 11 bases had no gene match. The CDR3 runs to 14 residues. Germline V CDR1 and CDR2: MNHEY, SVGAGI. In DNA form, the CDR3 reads TGTGCCAGCAGCGTCACTACCAGGACAGGTGGCTACACCTTC. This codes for CASSVTTRTGGYTF.

The CDR3 DNA is TGTGCCACCAGCGGTCAGTTTGATGGATTGGGAGAGACCCAGTACTTC. Translated: CATSGQFDGLGETQYF. This chain joins TRBV15 and TRBJ2-5; no definite D call. V was clipped by 5 bases and J by 4 bases, with 20 bases between them. Per the germline V gene, CDR1 is LNHNV and CDR2 is YYDKDF (reference sequence). The length of the CDR3 is 16 residues.

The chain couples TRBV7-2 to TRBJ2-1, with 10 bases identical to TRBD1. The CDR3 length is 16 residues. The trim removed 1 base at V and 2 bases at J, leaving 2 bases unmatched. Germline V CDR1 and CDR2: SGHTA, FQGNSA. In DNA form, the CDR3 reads TGTGCCAGCAGCTTAGTTGGGACAGGGGCCTACAATGAGCAGTTCTTC. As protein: CASSLVGTGAYNEQFF.

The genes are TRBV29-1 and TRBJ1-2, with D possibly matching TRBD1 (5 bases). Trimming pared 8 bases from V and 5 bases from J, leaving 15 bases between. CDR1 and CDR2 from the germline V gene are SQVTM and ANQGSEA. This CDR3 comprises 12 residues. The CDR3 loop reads CSLGTSAYGYTF. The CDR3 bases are TGCAGCTTAGGGACCTCTGCGTATGGCTACACCTTC.

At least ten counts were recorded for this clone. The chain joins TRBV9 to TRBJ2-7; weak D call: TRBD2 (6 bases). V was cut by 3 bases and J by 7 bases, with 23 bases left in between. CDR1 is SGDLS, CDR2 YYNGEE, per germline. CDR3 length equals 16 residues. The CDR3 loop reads CASSASGGTGLREQYF. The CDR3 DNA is TGTGCCAGCAGCGCCTCAGGCGGGACGGGTCTTCGGGAGCAGTACTTC.

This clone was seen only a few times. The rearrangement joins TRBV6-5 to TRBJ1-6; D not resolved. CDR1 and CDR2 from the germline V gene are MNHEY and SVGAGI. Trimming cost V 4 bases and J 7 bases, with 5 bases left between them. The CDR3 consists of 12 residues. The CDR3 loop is CASSFRNSPLHF. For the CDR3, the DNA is TGTGCCAGCAGTTTTAGGAATTCACCCCTCCACTTT.

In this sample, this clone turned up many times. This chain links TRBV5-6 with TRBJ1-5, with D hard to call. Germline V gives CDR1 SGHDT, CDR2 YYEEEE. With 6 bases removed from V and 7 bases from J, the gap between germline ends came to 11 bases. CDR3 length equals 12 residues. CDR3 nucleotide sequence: TGTGCCAGCAACCTTATAGGGCAGCCCCAGCATTTT. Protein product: CASNLIGQPQHF.

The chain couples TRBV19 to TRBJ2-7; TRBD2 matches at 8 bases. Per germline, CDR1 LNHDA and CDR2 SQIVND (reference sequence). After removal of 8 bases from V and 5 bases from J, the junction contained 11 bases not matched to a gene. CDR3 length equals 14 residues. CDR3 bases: TGTGCCAGTGCCGGGGGGGGCCAGGACAACGAGCAGTACTTC. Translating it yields CASAGGGQDNEQYF.

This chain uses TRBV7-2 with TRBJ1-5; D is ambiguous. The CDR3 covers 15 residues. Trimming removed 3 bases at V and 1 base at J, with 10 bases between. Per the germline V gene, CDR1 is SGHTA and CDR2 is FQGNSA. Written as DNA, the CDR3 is TGTGCCAGCAGCTTCTCCCAGTTCAGCAATCAGCCCCAGCATTTT. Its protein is CASSFSQFSNQPQHF.